The 20 T cell receptor beta chains presented below share a single source sample, sequenced in a study of beta chain features in type 1 diabetes. The study reverse transcribed the entire isolated RNA, so it sequenced expressed TCRB transcripts. Profiling relied on immunoSEQ multiplex PCR, and the TCRdb table lists in-frame clones only, not all of them. The data show about 470,000 clones, with around 28% seen just once and about 0.065% held by the top ten. The specimen was naive CD4+ T cells from blood. The receptors stem from a man between 18 and 35 years old in good health.

This clone has only a few counts. The sample carries other DNA sequences with the same CDR3. This sequence joins TRBV30 and TRBJ2-1; 13 positions match TRBD2. Germline values: CDR1 GTSNPN, CDR2 SVGIG (reference sequence). Losses at the gene ends were 3 bases for V and 7 bases for J; bases not matched to a gene: 3. The CDR3 is 14 residues long. Here the CDR3 reads CAWRGLAGVNEQFF. The CDR3 bases are TGTGCCTGGAGAGGACTAGCGGGAGTAAATGAGCAGTTCTTC.

The V gene is TRBV28, the J gene TRBJ2-7; 7 bases agree with TRBD2. The CDR3 is made up of 15 amino acids. The germline V gene has CDR1 MDHEN and CDR2 SYDVKM. After removal of 2 bases from V and 2 bases from J, the junction contained 6 bases not matched to a gene. This CDR3 reads CASSLLREPPYEQYF. CDR3 nucleotide sequence: TGTGCCAGCAGTTTACTGCGGGAGCCACCCTACGAGCAGTACTTC.

The chain recombines TRBV15 with TRBJ1-5; 7 nucleotides match TRBD1. Germline trimming cut 5 bases from V and 2 bases from J; bases unmatched to any gene: 6. Germline CDR1 LNHNV, CDR2 YYDKDF (reference sequence). This CDR3 contains 15 residues. The CDR3 DNA reads as TGTGCCACCAGCTCACATGGGACAGGCAATCAGCCCCAGCATTTT. Residues: CATSSHGTGNQPQHF.

The V call is TRBV30, the J call TRBJ1-1; D not certain. Germline values: CDR1 GTSNPN, CDR2 SVGIG (reference sequence). Trimming pared 0 bases from V and 3 bases from J, leaving 8 bases between. This CDR3 is built from 13 residues. The CDR3 region is CAWSVDRYTEAFF. CDR3 coding DNA: TGTGCCTGGAGTGTAGATAGGTACACTGAAGCTTTCTTT.

This clone was found a few times. The chain links TRBV2 to TRBJ2-5; D possibly corresponds to TRBD2 (6 bases). Looked up from germline, CDR1 is SNHLY and CDR2 is FYNNEI. The ends were cut back, 1 base at V and 7 bases at J, with 16 bases in the middle. This CDR3 spans 15 amino acids. The CDR3 region is CASSEDRGGIGTQYF. CDR3 bases: TGTGCCAGCAGTGAAGACCGGGGAGGAATCGGGACCCAGTACTTC. Supplemented by reference TRBV2 and TRBJ2-5, the full variable domain reads EPEVTQTPSHQVTQMGQEVILRCVPISNHLYFYWYRQILGQKVEFLVSFYNNEISEKSEIFDDQFSVERPDGSNFTLKIRSTKLEDSAMYFCASSEDRGGIGTQYFGPGTRLLVL.

In DNA form, the CDR3 reads TGTGCCAGCAGCCTAAACAGCTACGAGCAGTACTTC. It codes for CASSLNSYEQYF. The rearrangement uses TRBV7-9 and TRBJ2-7; D not resolved. The CDR3 sequence is 12 residues long. The germline gives CDR1 SEHNR, CDR2 FQNEAQ (reference sequence). Trimming removed 5 bases from V and 3 bases from J, with 8 bases in between.

This clone was seen just once. The gene calls are TRBV9 and TRBJ2-3; the D is unclear. This CDR3 spans 12 amino acids. The V gene's germline CDR1 is SGDLS and CDR2 YYNGEE. V was cut by 0 bases and J by 12 bases, with 11 bases left in between. The CDR3 region is CASSVVMGPQYF. CDR3 nucleotides: TGTGCCAGCAGCGTAGTGATGGGTCCACAGTATTTT.

This clone was observed a few times. V usage is TRBV15 and J usage is TRBJ2-7, with D perhaps matching TRBD1 (6 bases). This CDR3 is 17 amino acids long. Trimming took off 0 bases at V and 1 base at J, with 16 bases between the two ends. Germline loops: CDR1 LNHNV, CDR2 YYDKDF (reference sequence). CDR3 in amino acids: CATSRDSHRVRSYEQYF. The CDR3 DNA sequence: TGTGCCACCAGCAGAGATTCCCACAGGGTACGATCCTACGAGCAGTACTTC.

This chain links TRBV15 with TRBJ2-5; D is uncertain. The CDR3 totals 17 residues. Germline V CDR1 and CDR2: LNHNV, YYDKDF (reference sequence). V was pared by 1 base and J by 2 bases, with 17 bases between. CDR3 sequence: CATSRVPRLQLQETQYF. Here the CDR3 DNA reads TGTGCCACCAGCAGAGTCCCCCGCCTGCAGCTACAAGAGACCCAGTACTTC.

The CDR3 region has the DNA TGCAGCGTACCCAAAGAGAGCGGCTCCTACAATGAGCAGTTCTTC. Translated, it gives CSVPKESGSYNEQFF. The chain has TRBV29-1 and TRBJ2-1; the D gene is possibly TRBD2 (5 bases). CDR3 length: 15 amino acids. Between the trimmed V and J ends, which lost 6 bases and 0 bases, there was a span of 15 bases. Germline loops: CDR1 SQVTM, CDR2 ANQGSEA.

To note about this clone: One end of the junction fails to match germline, which may point to a read error. The V and J genes are TRBV5-1 and TRBJ2-7; 9 positions match TRBD1. Per germline, CDR1 SGHRS and CDR2 YFSETQ. The CDR3 loop spans 15 amino acids. CDR3 residues: CASSTGTGISHEQYF. In DNA form, the CDR3 reads TGCGCCAGCAGCACCGGGACAGGGATCTCCCACGAGCAGTACTTC.

The V and J genes are TRBV5-1 and TRBJ2-7; no firm D call. CDR3 length: 16 residues. Germline CDR1 SGHRS, CDR2 YFSETQ. Trimming took 2 bases from V and 5 from J, leaving 20 bases between them. The CDR3 coding sequence is TGCGCCAGCAGCTTTTCCCCCTCCCCGGGCCGGAACGAGCAGTACTTC. It codes for CASSFSPSPGRNEQYF. Full variable domain (rest looked up from reference TRBV5-1 and TRBJ2-7): KAGVTQTPRYLIKTRGQQVTLSCSPISGHRSVSWYQQTPGQGLQFLFEYFSETQRNKGNFPGRFSGRQFSNSRSEMNVSTLELGDSALYLCASSFSPSPGRNEQYFGPGTRLTVT.

There are a few counts of this clone. The chain combines TRBV27 with TRBJ2-7; D unresolved. CDR1 and CDR2 (germline): MNHEY, SMNVEV (reference sequence). The CDR3 totals 14 residues. V lost 3 bases and J 2 bases, leaving 11 bases between the germline ends. CDR3 bases: TGTGCCAGCAGTTTTAGGCGACGAACCTACGAGCAGTACTTC. It yields the protein CASSFRRRTYEQYF.

The CDR3 protein is CASTPGLAGVNTGELFF. The CDR3 region has the DNA TGTGCCAGCACCCCGGGGCTAGCGGGAGTTAACACCGGGGAGCTGTTTTTT. The rearrangement uses TRBV9 and TRBJ2-2, with 10 bases that match TRBD2. The CDR3 runs 17 residues. The ends lost 6 bases at V and 2 bases at J; junction bases unmatched: 10. Germline-derived CDR1 and CDR2 are SGDLS and YYNGEE.

The V and J genes are TRBV12-5 and TRBJ1-1; 8 positions match TRBD1. This CDR3 contains 14 residues. V trimming: 7 bases; J trimming: 1 base; junction bases outside the gene matches: 5. Germline V gene sequence: CDR1 LGHNT, CDR2 FRNRAP. The CDR3 sequence: CASALQGANTEAFF. The CDR3 DNA reads TGTGCTAGTGCCTTGCAGGGGGCGAACACTGAAGCTTTCTTT. The entire variable domain, with the rest obtained from reference TRBV12-5 and TRBJ1-1, is as follows: DARVTQTPRHKVTEMGQEVTMRCQPILGHNTVFWYRQTMMQGLELLAYFRNRAPLDDSGMPKDRFSAEMPDATLATLKIQPSEPRDSAVYFCASALQGANTEAFFGQGTRLTVV.

The rearrangement links TRBV29-1 to TRBJ2-7, with TRBD1 matching over 7 bases. The germline gives CDR1 SQVTM, CDR2 ANQGSEA. The J segment lost 4 bases and the V segment lost 0 bases, leaving 12 bases of the junction unmatched. This CDR3 region has 16 residues. The CDR3 sequence is CSVEDLADRLLYEQYF. DNA for the CDR3: TGCAGCGTTGAAGATCTGGCGGACAGGTTATTGTACGAGCAGTACTTC.

This clone came up a few times. The rearrangement uses TRBV18 and TRBJ2-6, with 9 bases aligning to TRBD1. Germline CDR1 and CDR2: KGHSH and LQKENI. J was trimmed by 3 bases and V by 6 bases; bases with no gene match: 9. The CDR3 contains 17 residues. In DNA form, the CDR3 reads TGTGCCAGCTCCGCCGGGACAGGGATAAGTGGGGCCAACGTCCTGACTTTC. Translating it yields CASSAGTGISGANVLTF.

The table lists this clone with a few counts. Here the CDR3 reads CAWSPGTSGGNEQFF. In DNA form, the CDR3 reads TGTGCCTGGAGTCCCGGGACTAGCGGGGGGAATGAGCAGTTCTTC. The chain is built from TRBV30 and TRBJ2-1; 15 positions agree with TRBD2. V shed 2 bases and J 7 bases; nucleotides not matched to a gene: 3. Germline V gene data show CDR1 as GTSNPN and CDR2 as SVGIG (reference sequence). The CDR3 contains 15 residues. The full variable domain, in which reference TRBV30 and TRBJ2-1 provide the parts outside the CDR3, is SQTIHQWPATLVQPVGSPLSLECTVEGTSNPNLYWYRQAAGRGLQLLFYSVGIGQISSEVPQNLSASRPQDRQFILSSKKLLLSDSGFYLCAWSPGTSGGNEQFFGPGTRLTVL.

The chain employs TRBV18 and TRBJ1-5, with TRBD1 as a possible D gene (5 bases). Germline V gene lookup returns CDR1 KGHSH and CDR2 LQKENI. The CDR3 length is 15 residues. V lost 3 bases and J lost 2, with 11 bases in between. The CDR3 DNA follows: TGTGCCAGCTCACCGCAGGGTAGGGGCAATCAGCCCCAGCATTTT. Protein product: CASSPQGRGNQPQHF.

This clone appeared a few times. The rearrangement links TRBV7-8 to TRBJ2-1; TRBD2 agrees at 14 bases. There are 16 residues in the CDR3. V shed 5 bases, J shed 10 bases, and the junction held 10 bases outside the gene matches. CDR1 SGHVS and CDR2 FQNEAQ come from the germline V gene. CDR3 nucleotides: TGTGCCAGCAGCCCCGGACTAGCGGGAGGCTACTGGGAGCAGTTCTTC. It yields the protein CASSPGLAGGYWEQFF.